The 2 T cell receptor beta chains listed next were all sequenced from one sample in a study of response to subunit inactivated influenza vaccine. TCRdb itself ran the RT-PCR reads through MiXCR, one entry per CDR3 protein. The sample consists of roughly 460,000 distinct CDR3 sequences, about 10% of them appearing once. Here the sequenced sample was PBMCs from blood, taken 40 to 50 days after vaccination. These receptor sequences come from a man in his fifties who received an inactivated influenza vaccine.

This clonotype was observed a handful of times. The J gene is TRBJ2-7, the V gene TRBV7-8, with D unresolved. The ends were cut back, 2 bases at V and 3 bases at J, with 5 bases in the middle. Germline CDR1 reads SGHVS; CDR2 reads FQNEAQ. The CDR3 runs to 12 residues. The CDR3 loop is CASSLHYYEQYF. The CDR3 DNA sequence: TGTGCCAGCAGCTTACACTACTACGAGCAGTACTTC.

This sequence joins TRBV29-1 and TRBJ2-5; the match to TRBD2 covers 13 bases. This CDR3 region has 15 residues. Germline trimming cut 4 bases from V and 3 bases from J; bases unmatched to any gene: 5. The germline V gene encodes CDR1 SQVTM and CDR2 ANQGSEA. The CDR3 sequence is CSVARGTSGKETQYF. The CDR3 coding sequence is TGCAGCGTTGCTAGAGGGACTAGCGGGAAAGAGACCCAGTACTTC.